This T cell receptor (beta chain) was captured by sequencing in a study of neurological immune-mediated disorders. The time point is: technical triplicate 2. Turning to this clonotype: What it recognizes is unknown.

5'RACE generated cDNA with 10-nucleotide random UMIs. Each CDR3 protein gets one entry after TCRdb re-called the 5' RACE reads with MiXCR. The sample carries more than 30,000 distinct CDR3 sequences, 13% recorded once. The V gene's germline CDR1 is WSHSY and CDR2 SAAADI. The CDR3 loop spans 13 amino acids. V gave up 5 bases and J gave up 3 bases; unmatched junction bases: 4. Study-level results: Because no CDR3 amino acid sequences were shared across subjects by expanded clones, private repertoires were suggested in all groups.

The chain employs TRBV10-2 and TRBJ2-7, with TRBD1 matching 7 bases. Sequencing was carried out using CD4+ T cells from blood. The origin of this receptor is a female donor with HTLV-1-associated myelopathy (HAM/TSP). The CDR3 nucleotides are TGCGCCAGCAGTCCGGGACAGAACTACGAGCAGTACTTC. Translation: CASSPGQNYEQYF.